The present T cell receptor beta chain was sequenced within a study of shared clonotypes between healthy human individuals. Germline V CDR1 and CDR2: SGHNT, YYREEE (reference sequence). The germline V and J ends were trimmed by 0 bases and 6 bases, with 12 bases remaining between them. The CDR3 covers 14 residues. Data came from immunoSEQ multiplex PCR; TCRdb stores just in-frame clones and leaves some out. The repertoire includes 2 million to 2.5 million clones, 90% to 96% of them detected once, and 0.1% to 0.15% sits in the top ten. The chain combines TRBV5-4 with TRBJ1-2, with D possibly TRBD1 on 6 matching bases. Sequencing input: naive CD4+ T cells sorted from blood. Subset reported: CD45RA+ positively selected. This clonotype was sampled from a man aged 18 to 30 in good health. The CDR3 protein is CASSLEDSPHGYTF. In DNA form, the CDR3 reads TGTGCCAGCAGCTTGGAGGACAGCCCCCATGGCTACACCTTC.